These T cell receptor beta chains were read from a single sample in a study of cytomegalovirus exposure and HLA in healthy donors. Produced via immunoSEQ multiplex PCR; TCRdb's table is partial and in-frame only. The sample yields 100,000 to 150,000 clones, approximately 95% seen once. Input material: PBMCs. Receptors originate from a man aged 18 to 29 in good health and CMV-seronegative. The CDR3 runs from the conserved cysteine through the conserved F or W. The D gene is left open where the match is weak. Not all rows give a size; the values are once, few, many and, for expanded clones, a class.

size | J | D | V | DNA | CDR3
NA | TRBJ2-7 | TRBD2 | TRBV27 | TGTGCCAGCAGTTTCTCGGGGGGGGCTAGCGCATACCATTACGAGCAGTACTTC | CASSFSGGASAYHYEQYF
NA | TRBJ2-2 | TRBD1 | TRBV6-5 | TGTGCCAGCGGGAGGACAGGGGGCTCCTCCGGGGAGCTGTTTTTT | CASGRTGGSSGELFF
few | TRBJ2-7 | NA | TRBV14 | TGTGCCAGCAGCCAAGTACGGGCAGGGCACTCCTACGAGCAGTACTTC | CASSQVRAGHSYEQYF
NA | TRBJ2-1 | TRBD2 | TRBV11-2 | TGTGCCAGCAGCCCCTCGGGACTAGCGGACAACTACAATGAGCAGTTCTTC | CASSPSGLADNYNEQFF
few | TRBJ2-3 | TRBD2 | TRBV9 | TGTGCCAGCACCTCGACCGGACTAGTGACAGATACGCAGTATTTT | CASTSTGLVTDTQYF
NA | TRBJ2-1 | NA | TRBV6-1 | TGTGCCAGCATTTCGGACAGACAGTCCTACAATGAGCAGTTCTTC | CASISDRQSYNEQFF
NA | TRBJ1-1 | NA | TRBV18 | TGTGCCAGCTCACCGCAGGGTAGCAACACTGAAGCTTTCTTT | CASSPQGSNTEAFF
NA | TRBJ2-1 | NA | TRBV9 | TGTGCCAGCAGCGACTATGGGGGCCCGTCCAATGAGCAGTTCTTC | CASSDYGGPSNEQFF
NA | TRBJ1-5 | TRBD1 | TRBV9 | TGTGCCAGCAGTACAGGGGGCAGTCAGCCCCAGCATTTT | CASSTGGSQPQHF
NA | TRBJ2-1 | TRBD2 | TRBV10-2 | TGCGCCAGCAGCGGTGGGAGGGACTACAATGAGCAGTTCTTC | CASSGGRDYNEQFF
NA | TRBJ2-7 | NA | TRBV28 | TGTGCCAGCAATCTGGCGGGTGAATCCTACGAGCAGTACTTC | CASNLAGESYEQYF
NA | TRBJ2-2 | TRBD1 | TRBV15 | TGTGCCACCAGCAGAATCCCGGGACAGGCACACTCGAACACCGGGGAGCTGTTTTTT | CATSRIPGQAHSNTGELFF
NA | TRBJ1-2 | TRBD1 | TRBV7-9 | TGTGCCAGCAGCGCTCCGGGACAGGGGAATGGCTACACCTTC | CASSAPGQGNGYTF
NA | TRBJ1-2 | TRBD1 | TRBV19 | TGTGCCAGTACCTCAGGGGGAGATGGCTACACCTTC | CASTSGGDGYTF
NA | TRBJ2-7 | NA | TRBV5-6 | TGTGCCAGCAGCGGGACTGCCTACGAGCAGTACTTC | CASSGTAYEQYF
NA | TRBJ2-1 | TRBD1 | TRBV11-2 | TGTGCCAGCAGCAGAAGGGACAGGGAGTACAATGAGCAGTTCTTC | CASSRRDREYNEQFF
NA | TRBJ2-7 | NA | TRBV2 | TGTGCCAGCAGCGCCGATCGGGTTGGAGCCTACGAGCAGTACTTC | CASSADRVGAYEQYF
NA | TRBJ1-2 | TRBD1 | TRBV27 | TGTGCCAGCAGGATCCGAAGAGGACAGGGATTCGACTATGGCTACACCTTC | CASRIRRGQGFDYGYTF
NA | TRBJ2-5 | TRBD2 | TRBV6-1 | TGTGCCAGCAGGGGACTAGCGGGAGTGGAGACCCAGTACTTC | CASRGLAGVETQYF
NA | TRBJ2-7 | TRBD1 | TRBV5-8 | TGTGCCAGCAGCTTGGGTATAGGGGGCAGACACTACGAGCAGTACTTC | CASSLGIGGRHYEQYF